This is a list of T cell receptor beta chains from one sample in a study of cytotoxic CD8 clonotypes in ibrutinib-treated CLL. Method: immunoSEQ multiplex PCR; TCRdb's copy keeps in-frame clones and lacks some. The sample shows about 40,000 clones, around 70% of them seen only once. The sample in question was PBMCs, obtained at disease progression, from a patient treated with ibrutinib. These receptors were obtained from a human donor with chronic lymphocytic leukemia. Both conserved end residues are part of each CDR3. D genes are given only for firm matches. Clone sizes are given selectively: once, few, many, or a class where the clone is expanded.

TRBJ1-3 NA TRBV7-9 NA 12 TGTGCCAGCAGCTTAGAGAGAAACACCATATATTTT CASSLERNTIYF
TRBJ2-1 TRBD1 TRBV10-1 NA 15 TGCGCCAGCAGTGAGGGAGGGACAGGTGGTAATGAGCAGTTCTTC CASSEGGTGGNEQFF
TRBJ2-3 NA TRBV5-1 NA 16 TGCGCCAGCAGCGAGGGACTTCAGGGATTCACAGATACGCAGTATTTT CASSEGLQGFTDTQYF
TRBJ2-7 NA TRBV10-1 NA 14 TGCGCCAGCAGTACCTTGGATCGTATGTACGAGCAGTACTTC CASSTLDRMYEQYF
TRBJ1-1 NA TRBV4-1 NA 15 TGCGCCAGCAGCCAAGAACCAGGGGTGAACACTGAAGCTTTCTTT CASSQEPGVNTEAFF
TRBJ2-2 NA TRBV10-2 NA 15 TGCGCCAGCACGTTACAGGGAACTGGGACCGGGGAGCTGTTTTTT CASTLQGTGTGELFF
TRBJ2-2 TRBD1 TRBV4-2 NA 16 TGTGCCAGCAGTAGGGAGGGACAGGGCTACACCGGGGAGCTGTTTTTT CASSREGQGYTGELFF
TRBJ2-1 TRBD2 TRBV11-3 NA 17 TGTGCCAGCAGCTTAGGTACTAGCGGGGGGCCCCACAATGAGCAGTTCTTC CASSLGTSGGPHNEQFF
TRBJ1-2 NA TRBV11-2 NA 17 TGTGCCAGCAGCGGCCTTCTCTCATCAGTCCGAAACTATGGCTACACCTTC CASSGLLSSVRNYGYTF
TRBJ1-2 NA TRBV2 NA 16 TGTGCCAGCAGTGAATCCCTATTATGGGGGGAGAATGGCTACACCTTC CASSESLLWGENGYTF
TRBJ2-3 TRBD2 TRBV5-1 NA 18 TGCGCCAGCAGCTTGGTACCGGGACTAGCGGGGGGCACAGATACGCAGTATTTT CASSLVPGLAGGTDTQYF
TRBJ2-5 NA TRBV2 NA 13 TGTGCCAGCAGTGAGGAGGGGGCTGGGACCCAGTACTTC CASSEEGAGTQYF
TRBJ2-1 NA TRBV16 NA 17 TGTGCCAGCAGCCAATCGGGACAATCCTTAGGTTTGGGTGAGCAGTTCTTC CASSQSGQSLGLGEQFF
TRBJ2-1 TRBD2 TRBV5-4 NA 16 TGTGCCAGCAGCTTGATGACGGGGGGTGGCGTGGATGAGCAGTTCTTC CASSLMTGGGVDEQFF
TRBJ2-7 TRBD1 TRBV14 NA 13 TGTGCCAGCAGCCCTGTACAGGGGGGCGAGCAGTACTTC CASSPVQGGEQYF
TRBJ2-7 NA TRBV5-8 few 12 TGTGCCAGCAGCGGGATGGGGGACGAGCAGTACTTC CASSGMGDEQYF
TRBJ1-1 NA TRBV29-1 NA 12 TGCAGCGACCTACAGGGTAACACTGAAGCTTTCTTT CSDLQGNTEAFF
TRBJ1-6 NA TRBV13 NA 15 TGTGCCAGCAGCTACCGGTCTTCCTTTAATTCACCCCTCCACTTT CASSYRSSFNSPLHF
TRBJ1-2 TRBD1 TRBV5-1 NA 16 TGCGCCAGCAGCTTGGGCGTCGTCAGGGGGAACTATGGCTACACCTTC CASSLGVVRGNYGYTF
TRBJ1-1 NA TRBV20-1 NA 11 TGCAGTGCTAGAGGGGACACTGAAGCTTTCTTT CSARGDTEAFF
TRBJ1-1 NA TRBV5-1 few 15 TGCGCCAGCAGCGCGGGAGGGATGAGGGGCACTGAAGCTTTCTTT CASSAGGMRGTEAFF
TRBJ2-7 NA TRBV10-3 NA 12 TGTGCCATTGGGCGGGACTTCTACGAGCAGTACTTC CAIGRDFYEQYF
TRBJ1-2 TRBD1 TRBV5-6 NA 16 TGTGCCAGCAGCGCTATTAGCTTGTGGGACAGCTATGGCTACACCTTC CASSAISLWDSYGYTF
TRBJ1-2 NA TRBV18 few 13 TGTGCCAGCTCACCAAGGGATAACTATGGCTACACCTTC CASSPRDNYGYTF
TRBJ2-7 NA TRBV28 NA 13 TGTGCCAGCAGTGGGAGGAACGACTACGAGCAGTACTTC CASSGRNDYEQYF
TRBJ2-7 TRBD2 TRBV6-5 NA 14 TGTGCCAGCACGACCCGGGAGGGTACCTACGAGCAGTACTTC CASTTREGTYEQYF